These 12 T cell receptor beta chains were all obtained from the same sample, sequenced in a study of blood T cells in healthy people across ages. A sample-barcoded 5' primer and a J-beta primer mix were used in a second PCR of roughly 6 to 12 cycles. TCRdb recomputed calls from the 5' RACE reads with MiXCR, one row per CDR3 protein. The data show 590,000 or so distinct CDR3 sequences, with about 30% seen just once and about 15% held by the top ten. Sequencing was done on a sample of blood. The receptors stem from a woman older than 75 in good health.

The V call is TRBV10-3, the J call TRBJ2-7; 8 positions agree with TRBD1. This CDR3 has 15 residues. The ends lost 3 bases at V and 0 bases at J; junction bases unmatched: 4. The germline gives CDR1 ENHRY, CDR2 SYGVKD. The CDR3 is CAISDGQGNSYEQYF. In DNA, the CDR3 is TGTGCCATCAGTGACGGACAGGGAAACTCCTACGAGCAGTACTTC.

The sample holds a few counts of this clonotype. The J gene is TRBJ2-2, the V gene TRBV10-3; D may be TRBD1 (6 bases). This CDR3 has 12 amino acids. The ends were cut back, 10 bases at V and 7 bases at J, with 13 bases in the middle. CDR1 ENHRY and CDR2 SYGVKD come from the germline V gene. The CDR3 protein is CATNRDGGELFF. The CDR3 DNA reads TGTGCCACAAACAGGGATGGCGGGGAGCTGTTTTTT.

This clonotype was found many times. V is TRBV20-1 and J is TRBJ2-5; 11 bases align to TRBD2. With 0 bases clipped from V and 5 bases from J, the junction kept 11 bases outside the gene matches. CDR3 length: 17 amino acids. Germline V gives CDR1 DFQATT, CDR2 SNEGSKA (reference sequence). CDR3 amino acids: CSARDENLAGGAETQYF. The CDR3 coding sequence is TGCAGTGCTAGAGATGAGAACCTAGCGGGGGGTGCGGAGACCCAGTACTTC.

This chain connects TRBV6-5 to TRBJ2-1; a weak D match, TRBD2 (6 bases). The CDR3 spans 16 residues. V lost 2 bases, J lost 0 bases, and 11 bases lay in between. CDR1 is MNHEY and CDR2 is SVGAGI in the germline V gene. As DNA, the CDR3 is TGTGCCAGCAGTTACCGCGGGACTCCCTCCTACAATGAGCAGTTCTTC. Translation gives CASSYRGTPSYNEQFF.

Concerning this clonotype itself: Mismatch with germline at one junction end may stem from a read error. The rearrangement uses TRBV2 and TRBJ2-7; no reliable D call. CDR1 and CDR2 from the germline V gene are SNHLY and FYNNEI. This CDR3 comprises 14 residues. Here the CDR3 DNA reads TGTGCCATCAGTGAGTCGAGGTCGGCAGAAGAGCAGTACTTC. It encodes CAISESRSAEEQYF.

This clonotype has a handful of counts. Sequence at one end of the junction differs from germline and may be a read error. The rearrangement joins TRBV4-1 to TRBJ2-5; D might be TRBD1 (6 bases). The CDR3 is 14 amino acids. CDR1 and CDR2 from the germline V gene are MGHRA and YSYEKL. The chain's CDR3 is CAGSQGQFRETQYF. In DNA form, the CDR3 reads TGCGCCGGCAGCCAAGGACAGTTCCGAGAGACCCAGTACTTC.

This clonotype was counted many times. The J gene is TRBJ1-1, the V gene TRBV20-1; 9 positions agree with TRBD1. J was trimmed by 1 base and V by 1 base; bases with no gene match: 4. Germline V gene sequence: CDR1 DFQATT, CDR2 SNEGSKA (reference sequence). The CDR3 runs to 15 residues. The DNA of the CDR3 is TGCAGTGCTAGAGTCCCGACAGGGGGGAACACTGAAGCTTTCTTT. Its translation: CSARVPTGGNTEAFF.

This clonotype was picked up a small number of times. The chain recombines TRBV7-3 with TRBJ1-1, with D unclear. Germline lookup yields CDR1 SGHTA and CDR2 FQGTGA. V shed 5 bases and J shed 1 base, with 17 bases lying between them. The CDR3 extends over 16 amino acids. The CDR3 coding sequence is TGTGCCAGCAGCCCCGGGTCCTACTTAACGAACACTGAAGCTTTCTTT. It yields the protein CASSPGSYLTNTEAFF.

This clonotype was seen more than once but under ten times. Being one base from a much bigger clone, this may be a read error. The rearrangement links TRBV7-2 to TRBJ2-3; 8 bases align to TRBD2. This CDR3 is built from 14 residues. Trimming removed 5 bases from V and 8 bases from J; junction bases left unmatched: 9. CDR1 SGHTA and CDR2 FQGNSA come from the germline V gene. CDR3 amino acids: CASSRGGQPATQYF. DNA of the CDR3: TGTGCCAGCAGCCGCGGGGGGCAACCAGCTACGCAGTATTTT. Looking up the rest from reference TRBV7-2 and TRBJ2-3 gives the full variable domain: GAGVSQSPSNKVTEKGKDVELRCDPISGHTALYWYRQSLGQGLEFLIYFQGNSAPDKSGLPSDRFSAERTGGSVSTLTIQRTQQEDSAVYLCASSRGGQPATQYFGPGTRLTVL.

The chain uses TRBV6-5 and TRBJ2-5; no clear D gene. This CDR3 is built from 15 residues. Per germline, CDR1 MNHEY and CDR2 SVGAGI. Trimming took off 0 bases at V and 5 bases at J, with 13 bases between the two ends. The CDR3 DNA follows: TGTGCCAGCAGTTACTCAGGCAGGTTCGACGAGACCCAGTACTTC. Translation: CASSYSGRFDETQYF.

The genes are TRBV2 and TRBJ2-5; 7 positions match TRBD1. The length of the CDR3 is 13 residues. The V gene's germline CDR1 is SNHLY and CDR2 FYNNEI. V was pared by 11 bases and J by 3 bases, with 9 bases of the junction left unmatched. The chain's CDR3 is CAAYRDRKETQYF. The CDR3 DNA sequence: TGTGCCGCCTACCGGGACAGAAAAGAGACCCAGTACTTC.

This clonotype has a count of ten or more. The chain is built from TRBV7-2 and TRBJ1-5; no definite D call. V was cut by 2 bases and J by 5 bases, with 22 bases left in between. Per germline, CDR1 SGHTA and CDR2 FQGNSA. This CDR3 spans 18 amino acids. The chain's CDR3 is CASSLKQIGTAGDQPQHF. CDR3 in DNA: TGTGCCAGCAGCTTAAAACAAATCGGAACAGCAGGAGATCAGCCCCAGCATTTT.